Shown below are 2 T cell receptor beta chains from a single sample sequenced in a study of CD8+ T cells in alopecia areata. Once RNA had been extracted, it was reverse transcribed into cDNA to act as the sequencing template. Produced via immunoSEQ multiplex PCR; TCRdb's table is partial and in-frame only. The sample has around 150,000 clones, 55% seen once. The sample taken for sequencing was CD4+ T cells sorted from blood. These receptors all stem from a human donor in good health.

A few counts support this clone. DNA for the CDR3: TGTGCCAGCAGTGAGGGGGACTATGGCTACACCTTC. As protein: CASSEGDYGYTF. This chain connects TRBV25-1 to TRBJ1-2; maybe TRBD1 (5 bases). V shed 3 bases and J shed 3 bases, with 5 bases lying between them. The CDR3 is 12 residues long. The germline V gene encodes CDR1 MGHDK and CDR2 SYGVNS.

The V call is TRBV2, the J call TRBJ2-1; possible D gene TRBD2, 5 bases. The germline gives CDR1 SNHLY, CDR2 FYNNEI. Trimming removed 4 bases at V and 0 bases at J, with 10 bases between. This CDR3 contains 15 residues. Here the CDR3 DNA reads TGTGCCAGCAGTGTTATAGGGAGCTCCTACAATGAGCAGTTCTTC. Translated, it gives CASSVIGSSYNEQFF. The full variable domain, its missing parts supplied by reference TRBV2 and TRBJ2-1, is EPEVTQTPSHQVTQMGQEVILRCVPISNHLYFYWYRQILGQKVEFLVSFYNNEISEKSEIFDDQFSVERPDGSNFTLKIRSTKLEDSAMYFCASSVIGSSYNEQFFGPGTRLTVL.